One T cell receptor (beta chain) is described in this entry. As yet, its antigen is unknown. The record originates from a study of T cell responses to AZD1222 COVID-19 vaccine. General study points: Spike-specific TCR depth and breadth grew after two AZD1222 doses.

The germline gives CDR1 MDHEN, CDR2 SYDVKM. V shed 3 bases and J 0 bases; nucleotides not matched to a gene: 2. The CDR3 has 15 residues. This table comes from immunoSEQ multiplex PCR, and its TCRdb copy is limited to in-frame clones, with some not included. The sample contains about 100,000 clones, roughly 90% of which appear only once. The sequence derives from an adult in good health. This specimen was peripheral blood, taken on day 0 of AZD1222 vaccination. The gene calls are TRBV28 and TRBJ1-3, with TRBD1 matching 7 bases. The DNA for the CDR3 is TGTGCCAGCAGTTTCGGGACAGACTCTGGAAACACCATATATTTT. Its protein product is CASSFGTDSGNTIYF.